This T cell receptor beta chain was identified during a study of blood T cells in healthy people across ages. Overall study results and limits: Age brought a roughly linear fall in TCR beta diversity measured per million T cells.

Combining a sample-barcoded 5' primer with a J-beta primer mix, a second PCR ran for 7 to 11 cycles. TCRdb processed the 5' RACE reads anew with MiXCR; each CDR3 protein has one entry. Among roughly 1.5 million distinct CDR3 sequences listed, approximately 43% were seen once. The CDR3 loop spans 12 amino acids. Trimming shortened V by 5 bases and J by 1 base, and 7 bases separated the two germline ends. CDR1 SQVTM and CDR2 ANQGSEA come from the germline V gene. Concerning this clonotype itself: Its antigen is unknown.

Input material: blood. The origin of this receptor is a woman between 18 and 29 years old in good health. The chain recombines TRBV29-1 with TRBJ2-3; D not certain. In nucleotides, the CDR3 is TGCAGCGTTCGGCTAGGCACAGATACGCAGTATTTT. Translated, it gives CSVRLGTDTQYF.